A selection of T cell receptor beta chains follows, all from one sample in a study of human T cells and chemical hapten exposure. TCRdb re-called the RACE reads through MiXCR, storing one row per CDR3 protein. The table lists under 400,000 distinct CDR3 sequences, around 5.5% of them singletons. Material: whole blood, obtained in connection with sensitization to the hapten diphenylcyclopropenone (DPC). These TCRs come from a woman aged 45 to 65 with alopecia areata. Some clones in this sample may be carry-over from other donors' samples. Both conserved end residues are part of each CDR3. Fields, in order: V gene, J gene, clone size, D gene, CDR3 DNA, CDR3 protein. The D gene is left open where the match is weak. Clone size is shown for a subset of rows, as once, few, many or a class of expanded clone.

TRBV29-1	TRBJ2-6	NA	NA	TGCAGCGCCGGCGGGCGGGCCCTAGACGGGGCCAACGTCCTGACTTTC	CSAGGRALDGANVLTF
TRBV6-5	TRBJ2-2	many	TRBD2	TGTGCCAGCAGTGCACTAGCGGGAGTCACCGGGGAGCTGTTTTTT	CASSALAGVTGELFF
TRBV2	TRBJ2-2	few	NA	TGTGCCAGCAGACCCCTGAGGACGAACACCGGGGAGCTGTTTTTT	CASRPLRTNTGELFF
TRBV2	TRBJ2-3	many	TRBD2	TGTGCCAGCAGTACTAGCGGGATAAGCACAGATACGCAGTATTTT	CASSTSGISTDTQYF
TRBV12-3/TRBV12-4	TRBJ2-2	many	NA	TGTGCCAGCAGTCCCGAGGGGGGGCGCGTCACCGGGGAGCTGTTTTTT	CASSPEGGRVTGELFF
TRBV20-1	TRBJ2-7	few	NA	TGCAGTGCTCAGGCACGCGCGGGGCGCTCCTACGAGCAGTACTTC	CSAQARAGRSYEQYF
TRBV4-1	TRBJ2-7	NA	TRBD2	TGCGCCAGCAGCCAAGCCGGGACTAGAGGGTTCGAGCAGTACTTC	CASSQAGTRGFEQYF
TRBV2	TRBJ2-3	many	NA	TGTGCCAGCAGGAAACCGGGGGATACGCAGTATTTT	CASRKPGDTQYF
TRBV7-2	TRBJ1-3	few	NA	TGTGCCAGCAGCTTACAGAGCTCTGGAAACACCATATATTTT	CASSLQSSGNTIYF
TRBV7-7	TRBJ2-5	NA	NA	TGTGCCAGCAGGCCCTCAGGACACAAGGAGGAGACCCAGTACTTC	CASRPSGHKEETQYF
TRBV30	TRBJ1-1	few	NA	TGTGCCTGCCCTTACGGCCAGGGACCGAGGGGAACTGAAGCTTTCTTT	CACPYGQGPRGTEAFF
TRBV10-2	TRBJ1-1	few	NA	TGCGCCAGCAGTTCTGCCAGGGAATCGACTGAAGCTTTCTTT	CASSSARESTEAFF
TRBV9	TRBJ2-2	many	NA	TGTGCCAGCAGAGGGCCCACCGGGGAGCTGTTTTTT	CASRGPTGELFF
TRBV7-8	TRBJ1-5	many	NA	TGTGCCAGCAGCCCCCCAAACCCCTATCAGCCCCAGCATTTT	CASSPPNPYQPQHF
TRBV2	TRBJ2-2	NA	NA	TGTGCCAGCAGTAAGGGAGGTCAAACCGGGGAGCTGTTTTTT	CASSKGGQTGELFF
TRBV4-1	TRBJ2-1	many	NA	TGCGCCAGCAGCCAAGGAGCGGCTAGGGATGAGCAGTTCTTC	CASSQGAARDEQFF
TRBV24-1	TRBJ1-5	many	NA	TGTGCCACCATCCCTGGGGGGCCGCAGCCCCAGCATTTT	CATIPGGPQPQHF
TRBV2	TRBJ1-5	many	NA	TGTGCCAGCAGTGAGTACCTTTATAGCAATCAGCCCCAGCATTTT	CASSEYLYSNQPQHF
TRBV24-1	TRBJ2-6	many	NA	TGTGCCACCGCCAAGGGGACCTACTCTGGGGCCAACGTCCTGACTTTC	CATAKGTYSGANVLTF
TRBV12-3/TRBV12-4	TRBJ2-1	many	NA	TGTGCCAGCAGTCCCCGGGGAGACAATGAGCAGTTCTTC	CASSPRGDNEQFF
TRBV4-2	TRBJ2-4	NA	NA	TGTGCCAGCAGCCAAGAATTGGACAGCTTAGCCAAAAACATTCAGTACTTC	CASSQELDSLAKNIQYF
TRBV29-1	TRBJ2-7	many	NA	TGCAGCGTTGCCAGGCCCCTCTCCTACGAGCAGTACTTC	CSVARPLSYEQYF
TRBV6-2/TRBV6-3	TRBJ2-5	many	NA	TGTGCCAGCAGTTACTCTAAGAGGACCCAGTACTTC	CASSYSKRTQYF
TRBV9	TRBJ2-2	few	TRBD1	TGTGCCAGCAGCGTAGACAGGGGAGAAGGGGAGCTGTTTTTT	CASSVDRGEGELFF
TRBV20-1	TRBJ1-5	NA	TRBD1	TGCAGTGCACAGGGGGCAGGACAGCCCCAGCATTTT	CSAQGAGQPQHF
TRBV27	TRBJ1-6	NA	TRBD1	TGTGCCAGCAGATCCTTCACAGGGGTTAATTCACCCCTCCACTTT	CASRSFTGVNSPLHF
TRBV3-1	TRBJ1-2	many	TRBD1	TGTGCCAGCAGCCAAAGACAGGGTGACTATGGCTACACCTTC	CASSQRQGDYGYTF
TRBV7-9	TRBJ2-7	many	NA	TGTGCCAGCAGCTTCGAGGGGATTAAGCAGTACTTC	CASSFEGIKQYF
TRBV9	TRBJ1-2	NA	TRBD1	TGTGCCAGCAGCGCAGGGCAGGGGGATGGCTACACCTTC	CASSAGQGDGYTF
TRBV2	TRBJ2-1	few	NA	TGTGCCAGCAGTGAACGACTAGGGAGAAGCGATGAGCAGTTCTTC	CASSERLGRSDEQFF
TRBV7-2	TRBJ1-3	many	NA	TGTGCCAGCAGCCTCCCAACTCGTAACACCATATATTTT	CASSLPTRNTIYF
TRBV30	TRBJ2-3	few	TRBD2	TGTGCCTGGAGTGTGTATCAGACGGGAGGGGAAAGCACAGATACGCAGTATTTT	CAWSVYQTGGESTDTQYF
TRBV9	TRBJ2-7	NA	TRBD2	TGTGCCAGCAGTTACAGGGCTAGCGGGAATTACGAGCAGTACTTC	CASSYRASGNYEQYF
TRBV6-5	TRBJ1-1	many	TRBD1	TGTGCCAGCAGTTGGGACAGGGTGAACACTGAAGCTTTCTTT	CASSWDRVNTEAFF
TRBV7-8	TRBJ1-6	few	TRBD1	TGTGCCAGCGCGCTGACAGGGATATTAAATTCACCCCTCCACTTT	CASALTGILNSPLHF
TRBV6-6	TRBJ2-7	many	NA	TGTGCCAGCAGTCAGCTAGCGAGAAGCCACGAGCAGTACTTC	CASSQLARSHEQYF
TRBV6-5	TRBJ2-7	once	TRBD2	TGTGCCAGCAGCCCGGGAGGAGTAAGCATGCTCTACGAGCAGTACTTC	CASSPGGVSMLYEQYF
TRBV6-5	TRBJ2-7	many	TRBD1	TGTGCCAGCAGTAGAGGACAGGGGACCTCCTACGAGCAGTACTTC	CASSRGQGTSYEQYF
TRBV12-3/TRBV12-4	TRBJ1-1	many	NA	TGTGCCAGCGGTAAACAACGAGAAGCTTTCTTT	CASGKQREAFF
TRBV12-3/TRBV12-4	TRBJ1-1	few	NA	TGTGCCAGCAGTTTCGGGGGGCACACTGAAGCTTTCTTT	CASSFGGHTEAFF
TRBV6-6	TRBJ2-7	few	TRBD2	TGTGCCAGCAGGCCCTTAACCCTAGCGGGGCGAGGCTGGGACGAGCAGTACTTC	CASRPLTLAGRGWDEQYF
TRBV14	TRBJ2-7	many	NA	TGTGCCAGCAGCCGCCCCTCTAGCTGGGAGCAGTACTTC	CASSRPSSWEQYF
TRBV10-3	TRBJ1-1	NA	TRBD1	TGTGCCATCAGTGAGTCACAGGGGCTTAACACTGAAGCTTTCTTT	CAISESQGLNTEAFF
TRBV5-1	TRBJ1-4	few	NA	TGCGCCAGCAGCTTGGAGCCCGTGGGAGGACTGTTTTTT	CASSLEPVGGLFF
TRBV2	TRBJ2-2	many	NA	TGTGCCAGCAGGACCCGGGACGGGTACACCGGGGAGCTGTTTTTT	CASRTRDGYTGELFF
TRBV4-2	TRBJ2-7	many	NA	TGTGCCAGCAGCCAATTCCTAGGCCCGCGGAACGAGCAGTACTTC	CASSQFLGPRNEQYF
TRBV6-2/TRBV6-3	TRBJ1-5	many	NA	TGTGCCAGCAGTTTGTACGCTTCCTACCAGCATTTT	CASSLYASYQHF
TRBV4-1	TRBJ2-7	many	NA	TGCGCCAGCAGCCAAGTTTCAAGCTCCTACGAGCAGTACTTC	CASSQVSSSYEQYF
TRBV5-1	TRBJ2-6	many	NA	TGCGCCAGCAGCTTGGATGGCAGCTCCTCTGGGGCCAACGTCCTGACTTTC	CASSLDGSSSGANVLTF
TRBV29-1	TRBJ1-2	many	NA	TGCAGCTCCAAAGGGGGAGGGCGGGATGGCTACACCTTC	CSSKGGGRDGYTF
TRBV11-2	TRBJ2-5	NA	NA	TGTGCCAGCAGCTTATCGACGGGGGCCCAAGAGACCCAGCACTTC	CASSLSTGAQETQHF
TRBV7-9	TRBJ2-7	many	TRBD1	TGTGCCATTGACAGGGGGTACGAGCAGTACTTC	CAIDRGYEQYF
TRBV12-3/TRBV12-4	TRBJ2-6	few	NA	TGTGCCAGCAGTGCGACGGCAAGCTCTGGGGCCAACGTCCTGACTTTC	CASSATASSGANVLTF
TRBV27	TRBJ2-3	few	NA	TGTGCCAGCAGTGATCACCCCACGGTTACAGATACGCAGTATTTT	CASSDHPTVTDTQYF
TRBV2	TRBJ1-2	NA	NA	TGTGCCAGCAGTGAGGGAGTGGGACATAACTATGGCTACACCTTC	CASSEGVGHNYGYTF
TRBV12-3/TRBV12-4	TRBJ1-2	many	TRBD1	TGTGCCAGCAGTACGGGACAGGGAACTTACTACACCTTC	CASSTGQGTYYTF
TRBV5-8	TRBJ1-6	NA	NA	TGTGCCAGCAGCCCTGGACGCAATTCACCCCTCCACTTT	CASSPGRNSPLHF
TRBV4-3	TRBJ1-6	many	NA	TGCGCCAGCAGCCAAGGGGCAGGGCCCGATTCACCCCTCCACTTT	CASSQGAGPDSPLHF
TRBV7-2	TRBJ1-1	many	TRBD1	TGTGCCAGCAGCTTTTCCCACTTGACAGGGAGACGAGCTTTCTTT	CASSFSHLTGRRAFF
TRBV29-1	TRBJ2-7	NA	NA	TGCAGCGCCCGGCGGACCTACGAGCAGTACTTC	CSARRTYEQYF